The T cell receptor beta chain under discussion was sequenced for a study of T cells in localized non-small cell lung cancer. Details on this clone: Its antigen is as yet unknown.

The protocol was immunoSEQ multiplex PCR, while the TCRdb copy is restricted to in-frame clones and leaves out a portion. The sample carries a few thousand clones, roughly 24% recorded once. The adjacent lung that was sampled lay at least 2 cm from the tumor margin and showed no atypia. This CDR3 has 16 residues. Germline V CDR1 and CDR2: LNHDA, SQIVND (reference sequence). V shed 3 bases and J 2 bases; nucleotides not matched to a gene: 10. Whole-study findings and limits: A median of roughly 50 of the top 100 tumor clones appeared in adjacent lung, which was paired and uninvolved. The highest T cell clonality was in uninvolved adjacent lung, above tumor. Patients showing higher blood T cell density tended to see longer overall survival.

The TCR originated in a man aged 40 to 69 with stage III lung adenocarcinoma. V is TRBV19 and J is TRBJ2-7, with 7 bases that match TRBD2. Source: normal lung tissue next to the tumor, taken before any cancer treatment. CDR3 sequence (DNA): TGTGCCAGTAGTATTTACCCAAGCGGGGCCCCCTACGAGCAGTACTTC. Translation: CASSIYPSGAPYEQYF.